These T cell receptor beta chains were read from a single sample in a study of blood T cells in healthy people across ages. MiXCR was run by TCRdb on the 5' RACE reads, yielding one entry per CDR3 protein. This sample has under 2,000,000 distinct CDR3 sequences, with roughly 50% found just once. Material: blood. These TCRs come from a woman aged 35 to 49 in good health. Each CDR3 is given with its conserved first and last residue. Fields, in order: CDR3 length, D gene, clone size, J gene, V gene, CDR3 DNA, CDR3 protein. D genes are given only for firm matches. The size field is filled for only some rows; it gives once, few, many or a size class.

13 | - | - | TRBJ1-1 | TRBV5-1 | TGCGCCAGCAGGCCCCTCATGAACACTGAAGCTTTCTTT | CASRPLMNTEAFF
16 | - | - | TRBJ1-2 | TRBV4-1 | TGCGCCAGCAGCCAACCATACCACCGGGGCAGTTACGGCTACACCTTC | CASSQPYHRGSYGYTF
15 | TRBD1 | - | TRBJ2-3 | TRBV7-3 | TGTGCCAGCAGCCTAGGGACAGGGGCCTTAGATACGCAGTATTTT | CASSLGTGALDTQYF
13 | - | many | TRBJ2-3 | TRBV6-5 | TGTGCCAGCAGTGACTCGACGGCAGATACGCAGTATTTT | CASSDSTADTQYF
14 | TRBD1 | - | TRBJ1-2 | TRBV20-1 | TGCAGTGCCAGGGGGCAGGGAGAAAACTATGGCTACACCTTC | CSARGQGENYGYTF
15 | - | few | TRBJ2-1 | TRBV27 | TGTGCCAGCACTCCAGGCGGGGCGGGCGGCAGTGAGCAGTTCTTC | CASTPGGAGGSEQFF
12 | - | - | TRBJ1-6 | TRBV4-3 | TGCGCCAGCAGAGGATCTAATTCACCCCTCCACTTT | CASRGSNSPLHF
14 | - | - | TRBJ2-5 | TRBV11-1 | TGTGCCAGCAGCGCCCCCGGGACCCAAGAGACCCAGTACTTC | CASSAPGTQETQYF
15 | TRBD2 | - | TRBJ2-1 | TRBV4-2 | TGTGCCAGCAGCCACCGCCCCGGACTAGTCGCGGAGCAGTTCTTC | CASSHRPGLVAEQFF
18 | - | - | TRBJ2-6 | TRBV5-1 | TGCGCCAGCAGCGCAATCTCGGGAGAGGGGACTGGGGCCAACGTCCTGACTTTC | CASSAISGEGTGANVLTF
14 | TRBD1 | - | TRBJ2-4 | TRBV6-5 | TGTGCCAGCAGTTCCGTACAGGGGAGAAACATTCAGTACTTC | CASSSVQGRNIQYF